This T cell receptor beta chain appears in the sequencing data of a study of blood T cell repertoires in COVID-19. The protocol was immunoSEQ multiplex PCR, while the TCRdb copy is restricted to in-frame clones and leaves out a portion. The sample records tens of thousands of clones, 88% being singletons. The source is a human donor in a cohort sampled during active COVID-19. Sequencing used peripheral blood.

CDR3 in amino acids: CASSSPGTSQETQYF. In DNA form, the CDR3 reads TGTGCCAGCAGCTCTCCCGGGACTAGTCAAGAGACCCAGTACTTC. The chain has TRBV5-4 and TRBJ2-5; 8 bases line up with TRBD2. Germline trimming cut 3 bases from V and 2 bases from J; bases unmatched to any gene: 6. The CDR3 spans 15 residues. Germline CDR1 reads SGHNT; CDR2 reads YYREEE (reference sequence).